The 28 T cell receptor beta chains in this list originate from one sample, sequenced in a study of T-cell memory formation after mild COVID-19. TCRdb reanalysed the 5' RACE reads using MiXCR and keeps one entry per CDR3 protein. The repertoire holds approximately 430,000 distinct CDR3 sequences, with less than 25% as singletons. The specimen was PBMCs or a T cell subset sorted from them (not recorded which). These receptor sequences come from an adult woman who had mild COVID-19 (a few samples of this study predate the infection). Cell type and time point are not known.

This chain joins TRBV6-6 and TRBJ1-2; D call uncertain. CDR3 length: 14 residues. The V end lost 11 bases, the J end lost 0 bases, and 16 bases lay between the germline ends. The germline V gene encodes CDR1 MNHNY and CDR2 SVGAGI (reference sequence). The chain's CDR3 is CAAVDKAANYGYTF. CDR3 sequence (DNA): TGTGCCGCCGTAGACAAGGCAGCTAACTATGGCTACACCTTC.

This clonotype showed up just a few times. The chain joins TRBV20-1 to TRBJ2-2, with D perhaps given as TRBD1 or TRBD2 (6 bases each). Trimming took off 0 bases at V and 5 bases at J, with 10 bases between the two ends. The CDR3 sequence is 14 residues long. The germline V gene encodes CDR1 DFQATT and CDR2 SNEGSKA (reference sequence). In DNA, the CDR3 is TGCAGTGCTAGAGACGGAGGGGGTACCGGGGAGCTGTTTTTT. Amino acid sequence: CSARDGGGTGELFF.

This clonotype showed up just a few times. The chain joins TRBV7-3 to TRBJ2-2; no definite D call. Germline V gene sequence: CDR1 SGHTA, CDR2 FQGTGA. The CDR3 has 16 residues. The V gene lost 0 bases and the J gene lost 5 bases, with 13 bases spanning the gap. The CDR3 DNA sequence: TGTGCCAGCAGCTTAACGGCCCGGCAAGGGACCGGGGAGCTGTTTTTT. It translates to CASSLTARQGTGELFF.

In this sample, this clonotype turned up a few times. The chain has TRBV5-6 and TRBJ2-1, with D possibly matching TRBD2 (6 bases). The CDR3 has 17 amino acids. Germline CDR1 is SGHDT and CDR2 is YYEEEE. The ends were cut back, 0 bases at V and 5 bases at J, with 18 bases in the middle. In nucleotides, the CDR3 is TGTGCCAGCAGCTTGGGTTCAGCGGGTTATTACCACAATGAGCAGTTCTTC. Protein: CASSLGSAGYYHNEQFF.

The rearrangement joins TRBV27 to TRBJ2-7; 7 bases agree with TRBD1. CDR3 size: 16 residues. V shed 6 bases, J shed 7 bases, and the junction held 18 bases outside the gene matches. CDR1 MNHEY and CDR2 SMNVEV come from the germline V gene (reference sequence). CDR3 DNA: TGTGCCAGCAGGCCGAACCGGGACAGCTTCCTAAAAGAGCAGTACTTC. Residues: CASRPNRDSFLKEQYF.

The chain combines TRBV3-1 with TRBJ2-7, with D possibly TRBD1 on 5 matching bases. The CDR3 runs to 14 residues. Germline lookup yields CDR1 LGHDT and CDR2 YNNKEL (reference sequence). V gave up 0 bases and J gave up 2 bases, with 8 bases separating them. The CDR3 bases are TGTGCCAGCAGCCAAGAGGTCAGGGCCTACGAGCAGTACTTC. It yields the protein CASSQEVRAYEQYF.

The chain joins TRBV11-2 to TRBJ2-2; D possibly corresponds to TRBD2 (5 bases). The CDR3 contains 15 residues. Germline V gene sequence: CDR1 SGHAT, CDR2 FQNNGV. The V and J ends lost 6 bases and 4 bases respectively, with 15 bases between them. The CDR3 is CASSEGRAGTGELFF. The CDR3 nucleotides read TGTGCCAGCAGTGAGGGAAGGGCAGGCACCGGGGAGCTGTTTTTT.

This clonotype was counted a few times. This chain connects TRBV7-3 to TRBJ2-7; the D gene is possibly TRBD1 (6 bases). From germline, CDR1 is SGHTA and CDR2 FQGTGA. V was trimmed by 5 bases and J by 4 bases, leaving 18 bases between them. The CDR3 sequence is 15 residues long. The CDR3 is CASSPSGTILYEQYF. The CDR3 nucleotides are TGTGCCAGCAGCCCCTCCGGGACAATCTTATACGAGCAGTACTTC.

V gene TRBV15 combines with J gene TRBJ2-1; 9 bases are a match to TRBD2. V shed 0 bases, J shed 8 bases, and the junction held 11 bases outside the gene matches. The CDR3 sequence is 17 residues long. Germline V gene sequence: CDR1 LNHNV, CDR2 YYDKDF (reference sequence). As DNA, the CDR3 is TGTGCCACCAGCAGAGATCGAAGCGGGAGGAGTTGGGATGAGCAGTTCTTC. Its protein product is CATSRDRSGRSWDEQFF.

The chain has TRBV29-1 and TRBJ2-7, with D tentatively TRBD2 (5 bases). Germline-derived CDR1 and CDR2 are SQVTM and ANQGSEA. This CDR3 region has 12 residues. The V gene lost 6 bases and the J gene lost 3 bases, with 12 bases spanning the gap. CDR3 nucleotides: TGCAGCGTCCCAGACGGGGACTACGAGCAGTACTTC. Translated, it gives CSVPDGDYEQYF.

V and J are TRBV7-9 and TRBJ2-7; D perhaps matches TRBD2 (6 bases). Germline CDR1 reads SEHNR; CDR2 reads FQNEAQ (reference sequence). The length of the CDR3 is 14 residues. V was pared by 5 bases and J by 3 bases, with 14 bases between. As DNA, the CDR3 is TGTGCCAGCAGCCGACGGGGGTATAACTACGAGCAGTACTTC. Protein sequence: CASSRRGYNYEQYF.

The chain combines TRBV11-2 with TRBJ2-3; 12 nucleotides align to TRBD2. V trimming: 3 bases; J trimming: 5 bases; junction bases outside the gene matches: 3. The CDR3 consists of 15 residues. The germline CDR1 and CDR2 sequences are SGHAT and FQNNGV. The DNA of the CDR3 is TGTGCCAGCAGCTTCCTAGCGGGGGGGCAAGATACGCAGTATTTT. It is translated as CASSFLAGGQDTQYF.

This clonotype occurred a few times. The chain is built from TRBV7-8 and TRBJ2-7; 7 nucleotides agree with TRBD1. Trimming removed 4 bases from V and 5 bases from J; junction bases left unmatched: 11. This CDR3 comprises 15 residues. Germline V CDR1 and CDR2: SGHVS, FQNEAQ. The CDR3 protein is CASSSREGGDHEQYF. CDR3 bases: TGTGCCAGCAGCTCCCGGGAAGGGGGCGACCACGAGCAGTACTTC.

CDR3 DNA sequence: TGTGCCAGTAGTACAAAGTTGGCAGGCCCGGAGGGCTACACCTTC. This sequence encodes CASSTKLAGPEGYTF. V gene TRBV19 combines with J gene TRBJ1-2; D uncertain. CDR3 length equals 15 residues. CDR1 and CDR2 from the germline V gene are LNHDA and SQIVND (reference sequence). Trimming cost V 4 bases and J 8 bases, with 20 bases left between them.

The count of this clonotype is one. The chain employs TRBV5-4 and TRBJ1-1; TRBD1 is a possible D gene (5 bases). CDR1 SGHNT and CDR2 YYREEE come from the germline V gene (reference sequence). The V end lost 4 bases, the J end lost 0 bases, and 10 bases lay between the germline ends. CDR3 length equals 14 residues. CDR3 residues: CASSEMGLNTEAFF. The CDR3 nucleotides are TGTGCCAGCAGCGAAATGGGGCTGAACACTGAAGCTTTCTTT.

This clonotype showed up just a few times. The chain recombines TRBV5-1 with TRBJ2-1; TRBD1 matches at 7 bases. The V gene's germline CDR1 is SGHRS and CDR2 YFSETQ. V lost 6 bases to trimming and J lost 8 bases; unmatched junction nucleotides: 11. The CDR3 spans 14 residues. CDR3 in amino acids: CASTPTGPPDEQFF. The DNA for the CDR3 is TGCGCCAGCACCCCGACAGGGCCGCCGGATGAGCAGTTCTTC.

This chain links TRBV6-5 with TRBJ2-3; D not resolved. This CDR3 comprises 14 residues. The V end was cut by 2 bases, the J end by 2 bases, with 8 bases between. CDR1 MNHEY and CDR2 SVGAGI come from the germline V gene. The CDR3 DNA follows: TGTGCCAGCAGTTACGGGGTGGACACAGATACGCAGTATTTT. Its translation is CASSYGVDTDTQYF.

This clonotype was seen a handful of times. The CDR3 protein is CASSLGPGLANGYEQYF. In DNA form, the CDR3 reads TGTGCCAGCAGCTTAGGGCCGGGACTAGCGAACGGCTACGAGCAGTACTTC. The chain uses TRBV7-2 and TRBJ2-7; 10 nucleotides agree with TRBD2. The CDR3 sequence is 17 residues long. Germline CDR1 is SGHTA and CDR2 is FQGNSA. V was pared by 1 base and J by 3 bases, with 9 bases of the junction left unmatched.

The chain carries TRBV2 and TRBJ1-4, with a tentative D call TRBD1 (5 bases). V was trimmed by 6 bases and J by 5 bases, leaving 7 bases between them. This CDR3 is 12 amino acids long. Germline loops: CDR1 SNHLY, CDR2 FYNNEI. This chain's CDR3 is CASRRGNEKLFF. Here the CDR3 DNA reads TGTGCCAGCAGGCGGGGGAATGAAAAACTGTTTTTT.

The chain recombines TRBV12-3 or TRBV12-4 with TRBJ2-3, with TRBD2 matching over 9 bases. This CDR3 is built from 17 residues. Unmatched junction bases numbered 8, after V lost 3 bases and J lost 1 base. In nucleotides, the CDR3 is TGTGCCAGCAGTTTCGCGGGGGGGAGAAAGGGCACAGATACGCAGTATTTT. Translation: CASSFAGGRKGTDTQYF.

The chain uses TRBV5-1 and TRBJ1-1; 7 nucleotides line up with TRBD1. Germline assignment: CDR1 SGHRS and CDR2 YFSETQ. This CDR3 spans 11 amino acids. Trimming at V came to 4 bases and at J to 8 bases, leaving 2 bases not matched to a gene. In DNA form, the CDR3 reads TGCGCCAGCAGCGAACAGGGGGAAGCTTTCTTT. This translates into CASSEQGEAFF.

The genes are TRBV20-1 and TRBJ2-7; TRBD1 is a possible D gene (5 bases). The V gene lost 1 base and the J gene lost 3 bases, with 13 bases spanning the gap. This CDR3 has 14 residues. Per the germline V gene, CDR1 is DFQATT and CDR2 is SNEGSKA (reference sequence). This CDR3 reads CSARGQGIYYEQYF. For the CDR3, the DNA is TGCAGTGCTAGAGGGCAGGGTATTTACTACGAGCAGTACTTC.

This sequence joins TRBV20-1 and TRBJ1-2; 7 positions match TRBD1. Germline loops: CDR1 DFQATT, CDR2 SNEGSKA (reference sequence). The CDR3 extends over 15 amino acids. V lost 1 base, J lost 2 bases, and 7 bases stayed unmatched. CDR3 DNA sequence: TGCAGTGCTAGAGTCAGGAGAGGGGGCAACTATGGCTACACCTTC. Its protein product is CSARVRRGGNYGYTF.

The rearrangement uses TRBV11-2 and TRBJ2-2; tentatively, D is TRBD1 (6 bases). Germline CDR1 reads SGHAT; CDR2 reads FQNNGV. This CDR3 has 15 amino acids. The ends were cut back, 5 bases at V and 2 bases at J, with 12 bases in the middle. CDR3 nucleotides: TGTGCCAGCAGCCCTAACAGGGCCAACACCGGGGAGCTGTTTTTT. It yields the protein CASSPNRANTGELFF.

The chain recombines TRBV7-9 with TRBJ2-3, with D perhaps TRBD2 (6 bases). CDR3 length: 14 residues. The germline V and J ends were trimmed by 5 bases and 3 bases, with 12 bases remaining between them. Looked up from germline, CDR1 is SEHNR and CDR2 is FQNEAQ (reference sequence). The CDR3 is CASSPARGTDTQYF. Written as DNA, the CDR3 is TGTGCCAGCAGCCCCGCACGGGGGACAGATACGCAGTATTTT. Together with reference TRBV7-9 and TRBJ2-3, the CDR3 gives the full variable domain: DTGVSQNPRHKITKRGQNVTFRCDPISEHNRLYWYRQTLGQGPEFLTYFQNEAQLEKSRLLSDRFSAERPKGSFSTLEIQRTEQGDSAMYLCASSPARGTDTQYFGPGTRLTVL.

The table lists this clonotype with a few counts. V is TRBV6-5 and J is TRBJ2-4; 12 bases agree with TRBD2. Trimming at V came to 6 bases and at J to 2 bases, leaving 8 bases not matched to a gene. Looked up from germline, CDR1 is MNHEY and CDR2 is SVGAGI. The CDR3 spans 17 residues. DNA of the CDR3: TGTGCCAGCAGCCGGACTAGCGGGATCGTTTCCAAAAACATTCAGTACTTC. Residues: CASSRTSGIVSKNIQYF.

This clonotype was counted only a few times. The V call is TRBV12-3 or TRBV12-4, the J call TRBJ1-1, with D possibly matching TRBD1 (5 bases). Trimming took off 3 bases at V and 0 bases at J, with 11 bases between the two ends. The CDR3 is made up of 15 amino acids. CDR3 sequence (DNA): TGTGCCAGCAGTTTCCCAGGGCCCCTGAACACTGAAGCTTTCTTT. Its translation: CASSFPGPLNTEAFF.

This clonotype was picked up a small number of times. The V call is TRBV2, the J call TRBJ2-1, with 10 bases fitting TRBD2. Germline values: CDR1 SNHLY, CDR2 FYNNEI. Losses at the gene ends were 4 bases for V and 7 bases for J; bases not matched to a gene: 7. The CDR3 is made up of 15 amino acids. The DNA of the CDR3 is TGTGCCAGCAGTGCTGGGACTAGCGATAGTAATGAGCAGTTCTTC. This codes for CASSAGTSDSNEQFF.